The rows below give T cell receptor beta chains drawn from one sample of a study of control samples from healthy donors and cancer patients. Libraries were prepared by immunoSEQ multiplex PCR; TCRdb keeps only in-frame clonotypes and omits some of them. Of approximately 180,000 clones listed, 75% to 95% were seen once; the top ten hold 2% to 2.5%. Sequencing was done on a sample of blood. The receptors originated from a woman aged 40 to 49 in good health. The conserved cysteine and the conserved F or W are not part of the CDR3 here.

j_call	v_call	cdr3_aa
TRBJ2-7	TRBV3-1/TRBV3-2	ASSRDSYEQY
TRBJ1-4	TRBV4-1	ASSQGFFESDEKLF
TRBJ2-2	TRBV4-1	ASSQFGRGGATGELF
TRBJ2-3	TRBV4-2	ASSREAYTQY
TRBJ1-2	TRBV9	ATKTHRDYGYT
TRBJ1-2	TRBV27	ASSYTGGDYGYT
TRBJ2-2	TRBV5-3	ARSFPGQGIWELF
TRBJ2-7	TRBV6-5	ASSYEGSYEQY
TRBJ1-2	TRBV11-2	ASSSKKGYGYT
TRBJ2-1	TRBV5-1	ASSLAGGKSYNEQF
TRBJ1-2	TRBV18	ASSPQGWEYGYT
TRBJ1-1	TRBV10-3	AISESQNTEAF
TRBJ2-1	TRBV27	ASSLFSGGASYNEQF
TRBJ1-3	TRBV4-1	ASSSGQSGNTIY
TRBJ2-1	TRBV27	ASSPLQGALQF
TRBJ2-3	TRBV6-5	ARTSDWGTDTQY
TRBJ1-1	TRBV4-1	ASSHGPPGRNTEAF
TRBJ2-5	TRBV3-1/TRBV3-2	ASSPPGGLETQY
TRBJ1-4	TRBV29-1	SAQGGRGGYEKLF
TRBJ1-2	TRBV7-3	ASSSNTRAPYDYT
TRBJ2-3	TRBV6-5	ASSYRRAREYTQY
TRBJ2-5	TRBV10-3	AISERRGPQGETQY
TRBJ1-2	TRBV19	ASSGGGRLANYGYT
TRBJ2-5	TRBV5-1	ASSLGTGGQETQY
TRBJ1-4	TRBV14	ASSHGTGSTNEKLF
TRBJ1-1	TRBV28	ASSPGSGTEAF
TRBJ1-6	TRBV7-9	ASSLSQGTSPLH
TRBJ2-1	TRBV5-5	ASSSEFGEQF
TRBJ2-1	TRBV11-3	ASSSMSSSYNEQF
TRBJ1-1	TRBV27	ASKTTGLNTEAF
TRBJ1-5	TRBV5-8	ASSLGIGQPQH
TRBJ2-5	TRBV11-2	ASSPPWKSPQETQY
TRBJ2-3	TRBV7-2	ASSLVWGQGARDTQY
TRBJ2-4	TRBV5-1	ASSLNLAKNIQY
TRBJ2-1	TRBV10-3	AISESGTGGLGQF
TRBJ2-7	TRBV4-2	ASSQNRGGSYEQY
TRBJ2-3	TRBV13	ASSLGRGQSTDTQY
TRBJ1-1	TRBV29-1	SLGLAPEAF
TRBJ2-6	TRBV6-2/TRBV6-3	ASSGSNSGANVLT
TRBJ2-1	TRBV14	ASSQGLAGAYEQF
TRBJ2-7	TRBV5-4	ASSVDRAMPYEQY
TRBJ1-1	TRBV6-1	ASSEAFSRGPEAF
TRBJ2-3	TRBV27	ARRRGGIDTQY
TRBJ2-7	TRBV5-1	ASSLVAPSEGEQY
TRBJ2-2	TRBV3-1/TRBV3-2	ASSPVDRAPGELF
TRBJ1-5	TRBV6-2/TRBV6-3	ASSHPEDQPQH
TRBJ2-2	TRBV11-3	ASSLGLAGGNTGELF
TRBJ1-2	TRBV3-1/TRBV3-2	ASSHLRDRLPYGYT
TRBJ2-1	TRBV6-5	ASSRGLAVHNEQF
TRBJ1-1	TRBV2	ASSPGQGGSEAF
TRBJ2-1	TRBV5-1	ASSLGTEGNEQF